This T cell receptor beta chain was observed in a study of blood T cell repertoires in COVID-19. About the study: Sources were T cells, B-cell-depleted T cells, or PBMCs; the material itself was cDNA or gDNA.

This clone was counted a single time. This CDR3 region has 12 residues. The germline V gene has CDR1 SQVTM and CDR2 ANQGSEA. With 8 bases clipped from V and 4 bases from J, the junction kept 5 bases outside the gene matches. Using immunoSEQ multiplex PCR, the repertoire was profiled, and TCRdb retains in-frame clones only, with some absent. The sample records about 340,000 clones, 80% to 90% being singletons. The source is a woman between 40 and 55 years old with acute COVID-19. The source material was PBMCs or T cells enriched from blood (not recorded which). The V and J genes are TRBV29-1 and TRBJ2-1, with 7 bases lining up with TRBD1. DNA of the CDR3: TGCAGCTCCAGACAGGGATACAATGAGCAGTTCTTC. Translating gives CSSRQGYNEQFF.